Below are 11 T cell receptor beta chains sequenced from a single sample in a study of OX40 agonist ivuxolimab in advanced cancers. The data were produced by immunoSEQ multiplex PCR, yet TCRdb's version contains in-frame clones alone and is incomplete. This sample has approximately 61,000 clones, with about 89% found just once. This specimen was CD4+ or CD8+ T cells sorted from blood, taken in a trial of the OX40 agonist ivuxolimab. Receptor source: an adult with an advanced solid tumor such as melanoma, head and neck, liver or kidney cancer.

The genes are TRBV15 and TRBJ2-1, with a possible D match to TRBD1 (6 bases). The germline V gene has CDR1 LNHNV and CDR2 YYDKDF (reference sequence). The V end was cut by 3 bases, the J end by 0 bases, with 9 bases between. The CDR3 is 15 residues long. The CDR3 spells CATSSTGSSYNEQFF. The CDR3, as DNA: TGTGCCACCAGCAGCACAGGGAGCTCCTACAATGAGCAGTTCTTC.

The chain carries TRBV15 and TRBJ2-7; D is perhaps TRBD2 (7 bases). Germline CDR1 is LNHNV and CDR2 is YYDKDF (reference sequence). V lost 0 bases to trimming and J lost 5 bases, with 11 bases between them. This CDR3 has 14 amino acids. This CDR3 is CATSRERGGHEQYF. CDR3 coding DNA: TGTGCCACCAGCAGAGAAAGGGGGGGCCACGAGCAGTACTTC.

The V and J genes are TRBV27 and TRBJ2-2; D not certain. Germline-derived CDR1 and CDR2 are MNHEY and SMNVEV (reference sequence). The CDR3 loop spans 12 amino acids. CDR3 sequence: CALRGHTGELFF. Written as DNA, the CDR3 is TGTGCTCTACGTGGCCACACCGGGGAGCTGTTTTTT.

This clone was seen a handful of times. The chain combines TRBV4-2 with TRBJ2-7; D assignment may be TRBD1 or TRBD2 (6 bases each). This CDR3 region has 14 residues. Germline loops: CDR1 LGHNA, CDR2 YNFKEQ. V gave up 0 bases and J gave up 3 bases, with 9 bases separating them. CDR3 sequence reads: CASSQEGGIYEQYF. For the CDR3, the DNA is TGTGCCAGCAGCCAAGAAGGGGGGATCTACGAGCAGTACTTC.

Only a few counts were recorded for this clone. V and J are TRBV5-1 and TRBJ2-7, with unresolved D. The V gene's germline CDR1 is SGHRS and CDR2 YFSETQ. The CDR3 spans 11 residues. Trimming left V 4 bases short and J 0 bases short, with 2 bases between. CDR3 coding DNA: TGCGCCAGCAGCGACTCCTACGAGCAGTACTTC. Amino acid sequence: CASSDSYEQYF. Full variable domain (missing parts from reference TRBV5-1 and TRBJ2-7): KAGVTQTPRYLIKTRGQQVTLSCSPISGHRSVSWYQQTPGQGLQFLFEYFSETQRNKGNFPGRFSGRQFSNSRSEMNVSTLELGDSALYLCASSDSYEQYFGPGTRLTVT.

The V gene is TRBV28, the J gene TRBJ2-3; 7 bases fit TRBD2. J gave up 3 bases and V 5 bases, and 17 bases lay outside the gene matches. Germline V CDR1 and CDR2: MDHEN, SYDVKM. The CDR3 contains 18 residues. CDR3: CASSAPFGRDYKTDTQYF. The CDR3 DNA sequence: TGTGCCAGCAGTGCCCCTTTCGGTCGGGACTACAAAACAGATACGCAGTATTTT.

The chain uses TRBV6-4 and TRBJ2-7; weak D call: TRBD1 (5 bases). The CDR3 is 14 amino acids. V gave up 4 bases and J gave up 2 bases, with 12 bases separating them. Germline V lookup: CDR1 MRHNA, CDR2 SNTAGT. CDR3 amino acids: CASSVVDSTYEQYF. CDR3 sequence (DNA): TGTGCCAGCAGTGTCGTAGACAGTACCTACGAGCAGTACTTC.

The V call is TRBV5-3, the J call TRBJ2-7; 9 positions agree with TRBD1. TRBV5-3 is an ORF for which the function is uncertain. The length of the CDR3 is 17 residues. V shed 1 base and J 2 bases; nucleotides not matched to a gene: 10. The CDR3 DNA sequence: TGTGCCAGAAGCTTGATGGGGACAGGGCCCCGGACCTACGAGCAGTACTTC. Translated: CARSLMGTGPRTYEQYF.

The genes are TRBV28 and TRBJ1-5; D possibly corresponds to TRBD1 (6 bases). The ends were cut back, 6 bases at V and 0 bases at J, with 27 bases in the middle. Per the germline V gene, CDR1 is MDHEN and CDR2 is SYDVKM. The CDR3 has 20 residues. The CDR3 sequence: CASSRLQGTLPPYSNQPQHF. In nucleotides, the CDR3 is TGTGCCAGCAGCAGGCTCCAGGGGACGTTGCCCCCTTATAGCAATCAGCCCCAGCATTTT. The full variable domain, completed using reference TRBV28 and TRBJ1-5, is DVKVTQSSRYLVKRTGEKVFLECVQDMDHENMFWYRQDPGLGLRLIYFSYDVKMKEKGDIPEGYSVSREKKERFSLILESASTNQTSMYLCASSRLQGTLPPYSNQPQHFGDGTRLSIL.

V and J are TRBV5-1 and TRBJ1-1; D might be TRBD1 (6 bases). Trimming took 4 bases from V and 1 from J, leaving 17 bases between them. This CDR3 is built from 16 residues. Germline-derived CDR1 and CDR2 are SGHRS and YFSETQ. CDR3 in DNA: TGCGCCAGCAGCCCTTGGTCTGGACAGCAGAACACTGAAGCTTTCTTT. This codes for CASSPWSGQQNTEAFF. Full variable domain (missing parts from reference TRBV5-1 and TRBJ1-1): KAGVTQTPRYLIKTRGQQVTLSCSPISGHRSVSWYQQTPGQGLQFLFEYFSETQRNKGNFPGRFSGRQFSNSRSEMNVSTLELGDSALYLCASSPWSGQQNTEAFFGQGTRLTVV.

This clone has a single count. V gene TRBV7-3 combines with J gene TRBJ2-1; D remains unclear. Germline V CDR1 and CDR2: SGHTA, FQGTGA. The CDR3 totals 13 residues. The V and J ends lost 5 bases and 5 bases respectively, with 10 bases between them. The chain's CDR3 is CASSPGVHNEQFF. CDR3 DNA sequence: TGTGCCAGCAGCCCCGGCGTCCACAATGAGCAGTTCTTC.